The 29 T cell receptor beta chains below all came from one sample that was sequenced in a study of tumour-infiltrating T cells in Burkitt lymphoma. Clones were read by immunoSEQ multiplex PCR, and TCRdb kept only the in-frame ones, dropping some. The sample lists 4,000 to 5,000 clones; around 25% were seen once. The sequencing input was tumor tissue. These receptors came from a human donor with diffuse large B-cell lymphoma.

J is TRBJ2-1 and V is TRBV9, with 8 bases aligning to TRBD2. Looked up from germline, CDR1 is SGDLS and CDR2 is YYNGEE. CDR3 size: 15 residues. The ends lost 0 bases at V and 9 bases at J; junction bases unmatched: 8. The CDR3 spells CASSVELAVIGEQFF. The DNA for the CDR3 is TGTGCCAGCAGCGTAGAACTAGCGGTTATAGGTGAGCAGTTCTTC.

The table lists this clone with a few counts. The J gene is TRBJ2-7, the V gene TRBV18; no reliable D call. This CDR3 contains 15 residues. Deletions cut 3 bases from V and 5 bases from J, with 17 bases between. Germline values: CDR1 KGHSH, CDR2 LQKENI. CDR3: CASSPGQAGNHEQYF. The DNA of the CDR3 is TGTGCCAGCTCACCCGGGCAGGCAGGCAACCACGAGCAGTACTTC. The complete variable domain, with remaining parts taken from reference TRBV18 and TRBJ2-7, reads NAGVMQNPRHLVRRRGQEARLRCSPMKGHSHVYWYRQLPEEGLKFMVYLQKENIIDESGMPKERFSAEFPKEGPSILRIQQVVRGDSAAYFCASSPGQAGNHEQYFGPGTRLTVT.

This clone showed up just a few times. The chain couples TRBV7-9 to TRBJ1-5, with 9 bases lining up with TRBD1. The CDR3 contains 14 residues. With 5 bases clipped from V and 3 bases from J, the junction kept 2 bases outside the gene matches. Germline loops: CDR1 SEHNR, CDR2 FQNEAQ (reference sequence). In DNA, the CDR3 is TGTGCCAGCAGCCGGACAGGGGCCAATCAGCCCCAGCATTTT. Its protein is CASSRTGANQPQHF.

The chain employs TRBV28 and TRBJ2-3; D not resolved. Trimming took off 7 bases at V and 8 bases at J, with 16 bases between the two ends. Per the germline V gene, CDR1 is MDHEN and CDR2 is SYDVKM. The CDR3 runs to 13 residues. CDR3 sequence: CASTGLVKGTQYF. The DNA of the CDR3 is TGTGCCAGCACGGGCCTCGTAAAGGGTACGCAGTATTTT.

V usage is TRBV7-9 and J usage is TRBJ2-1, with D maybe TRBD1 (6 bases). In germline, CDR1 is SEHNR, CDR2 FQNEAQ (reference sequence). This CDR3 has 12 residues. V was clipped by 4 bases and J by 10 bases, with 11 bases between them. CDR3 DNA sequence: TGTGCCAGCAGCTCACAGGGTAGCGAGCAGTTCTTC. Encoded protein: CASSSQGSEQFF.

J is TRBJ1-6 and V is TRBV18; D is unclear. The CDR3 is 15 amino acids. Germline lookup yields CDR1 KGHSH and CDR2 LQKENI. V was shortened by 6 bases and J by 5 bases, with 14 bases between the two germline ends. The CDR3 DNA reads TGTGCCAGCTCCCAACTAGTCCATAATAATTCACCCCTCCACTTT. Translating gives CASSQLVHNNSPLHF.

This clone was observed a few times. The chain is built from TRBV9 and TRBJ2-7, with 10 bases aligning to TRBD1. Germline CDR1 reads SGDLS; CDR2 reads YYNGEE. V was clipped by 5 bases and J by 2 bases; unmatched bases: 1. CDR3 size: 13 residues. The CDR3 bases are TGTGCCAGCAGTGGACAGGGGGCCTACGAGCAGTACTTC. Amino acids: CASSGQGAYEQYF.

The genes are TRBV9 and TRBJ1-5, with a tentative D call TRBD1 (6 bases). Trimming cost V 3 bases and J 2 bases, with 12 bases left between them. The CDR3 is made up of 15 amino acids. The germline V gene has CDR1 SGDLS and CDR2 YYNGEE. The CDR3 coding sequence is TGTGCCAGCAGCGAGGGGGGTTTTGGCAATCAGCCCCAGCATTTT. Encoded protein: CASSEGGFGNQPQHF.

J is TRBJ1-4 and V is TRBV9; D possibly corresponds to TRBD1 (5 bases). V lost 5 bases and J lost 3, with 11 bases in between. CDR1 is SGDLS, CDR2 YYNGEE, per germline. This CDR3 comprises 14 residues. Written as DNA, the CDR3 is TGTGCCAGCAGTGAACAGGTAGCTAATGAAAAACTGTTTTTT. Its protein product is CASSEQVANEKLFF.

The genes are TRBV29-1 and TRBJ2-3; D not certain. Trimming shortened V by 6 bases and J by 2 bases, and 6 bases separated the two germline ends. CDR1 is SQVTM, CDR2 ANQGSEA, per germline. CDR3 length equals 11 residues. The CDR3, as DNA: TGCAGCGTACGGTACACAGATACGCAGTATTTT. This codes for CSVRYTDTQYF.

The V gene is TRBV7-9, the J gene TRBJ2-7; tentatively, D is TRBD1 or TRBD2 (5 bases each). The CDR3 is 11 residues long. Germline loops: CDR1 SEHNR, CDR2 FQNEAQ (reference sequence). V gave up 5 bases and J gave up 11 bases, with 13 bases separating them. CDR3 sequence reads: CASSPERGEYF. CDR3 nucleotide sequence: TGTGCCAGCAGCCCAGAGAGAGGGGAGTACTTC.

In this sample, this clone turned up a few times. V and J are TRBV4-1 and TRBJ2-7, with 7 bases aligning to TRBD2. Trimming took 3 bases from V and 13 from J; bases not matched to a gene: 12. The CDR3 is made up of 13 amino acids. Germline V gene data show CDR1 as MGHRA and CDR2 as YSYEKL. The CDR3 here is CASSHPLGGDPYF. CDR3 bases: TGCGCCAGCAGCCATCCTCTGGGGGGGGACCCTTACTTC.

The CDR3 DNA follows: TGTGCCAGCAGTCAAACCGGGTCAGGGGGCGTTGGTGAAGCTTTCTTT. Translating gives CASSQTGSGGVGEAFF. V usage is TRBV28 and J usage is TRBJ1-1; TRBD1 aligns across 8 bases. This CDR3 is 16 amino acids long. V lost 5 bases, J lost 7 bases, and 15 bases stayed unmatched. From germline, CDR1 is MDHEN and CDR2 SYDVKM. The full variable domain, completed using reference TRBV28 and TRBJ1-1, is DVKVTQSSRYLVKRTGEKVFLECVQDMDHENMFWYRQDPGLGLRLIYFSYDVKMKEKGDIPEGYSVSREKKERFSLILESASTNQTSMYLCASSQTGSGGVGEAFFGQGTRLTVV.

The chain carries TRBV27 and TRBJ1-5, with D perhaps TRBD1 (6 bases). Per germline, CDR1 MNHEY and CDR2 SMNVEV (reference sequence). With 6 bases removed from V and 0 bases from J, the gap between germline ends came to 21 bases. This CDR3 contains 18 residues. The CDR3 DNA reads TGTGCCAGCAGCCCCAGAGGGGCAGGGGAGTTTAGCAATCAGCCCCAGCATTTT. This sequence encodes CASSPRGAGEFSNQPQHF.

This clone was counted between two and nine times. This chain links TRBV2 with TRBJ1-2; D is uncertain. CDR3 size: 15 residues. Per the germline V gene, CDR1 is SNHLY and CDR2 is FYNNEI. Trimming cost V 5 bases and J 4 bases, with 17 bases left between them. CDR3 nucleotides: TGTGCCAGCAGTCAAATGACGCCGGGCGGCTATGGCTACACCTTC. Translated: CASSQMTPGGYGYTF.

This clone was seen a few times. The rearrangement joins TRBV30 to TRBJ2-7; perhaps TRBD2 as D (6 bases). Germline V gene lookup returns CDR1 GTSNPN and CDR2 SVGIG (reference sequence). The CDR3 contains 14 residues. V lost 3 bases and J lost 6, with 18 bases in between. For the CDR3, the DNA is TGTGCCTGGAGCTCGTGGGTTCGGGGGAGCGAGCAGTACTTC. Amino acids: CAWSSWVRGSEQYF.

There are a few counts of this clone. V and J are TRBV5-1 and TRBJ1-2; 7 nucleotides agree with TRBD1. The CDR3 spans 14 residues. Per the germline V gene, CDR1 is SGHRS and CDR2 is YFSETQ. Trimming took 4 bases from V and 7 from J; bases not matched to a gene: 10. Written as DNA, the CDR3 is TGCGCCAGCAGCGGGGGACAGCGAGGTTTTGGCTACACCTTC. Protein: CASSGGQRGFGYTF.

Written as DNA, the CDR3 is TGTGCCAGCAGCTTAGTGGCAAATGCAGGGGCTTCGGGCACTGAAGCTTTCTTT. Amino acids: CASSLVANAGASGTEAFF. J is TRBJ1-1 and V is TRBV11-2; D perhaps matches TRBD1 (6 bases). Trimming removed 1 base from V and 4 bases from J, with 22 bases in between. CDR1 SGHAT and CDR2 FQNNGV come from the germline V gene. The CDR3 runs 18 residues.

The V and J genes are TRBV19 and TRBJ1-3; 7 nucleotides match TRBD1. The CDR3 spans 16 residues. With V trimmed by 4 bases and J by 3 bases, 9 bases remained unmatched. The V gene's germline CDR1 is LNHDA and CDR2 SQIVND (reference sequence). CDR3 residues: CASSRDLGGSGNTIYF. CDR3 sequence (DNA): TGTGCCAGTAGTAGAGACCTAGGGGGCAGTGGAAACACCATATATTTT. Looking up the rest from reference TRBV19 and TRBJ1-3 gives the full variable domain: DGGITQSPKYLFRKEGQNVTLSCEQNLNHDAMYWYRQDPGQGLRLIYYSQIVNDFQKGDIAEGYSVSREKKESFPLTVTSAQKNPTAFYLCASSRDLGGSGNTIYFGEGSWLTVV.

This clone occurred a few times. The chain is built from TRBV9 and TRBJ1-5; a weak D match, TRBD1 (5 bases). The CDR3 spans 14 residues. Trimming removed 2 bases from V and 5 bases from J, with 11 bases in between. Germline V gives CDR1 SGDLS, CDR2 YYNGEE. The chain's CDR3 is CASSVGGGDQPQHF. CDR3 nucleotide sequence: TGTGCCAGCAGCGTGGGGGGAGGGGATCAGCCCCAGCATTTT.

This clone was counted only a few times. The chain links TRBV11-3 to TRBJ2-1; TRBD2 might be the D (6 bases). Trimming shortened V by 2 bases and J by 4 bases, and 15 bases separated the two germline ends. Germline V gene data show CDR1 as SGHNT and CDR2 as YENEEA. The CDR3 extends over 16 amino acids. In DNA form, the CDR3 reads TGTGCCAGCAGCTTATCGGGGACTCCACTATACAATGAGCAGTTCTTC. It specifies CASSLSGTPLYNEQFF.

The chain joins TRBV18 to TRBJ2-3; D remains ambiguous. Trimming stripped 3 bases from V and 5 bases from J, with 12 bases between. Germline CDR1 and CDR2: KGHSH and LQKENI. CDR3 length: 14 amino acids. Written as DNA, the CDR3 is TGTGCCAGCTCACCCCGCGAAGGATTAGATACGCAGTATTTT. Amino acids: CASSPREGLDTQYF.

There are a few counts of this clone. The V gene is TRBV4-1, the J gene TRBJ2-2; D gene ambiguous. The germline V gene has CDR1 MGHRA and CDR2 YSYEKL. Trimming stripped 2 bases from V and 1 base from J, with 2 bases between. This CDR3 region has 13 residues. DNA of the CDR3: TGCGCCAGCAGCCAATTGAACACCGGGGAGCTGTTTTTT. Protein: CASSQLNTGELFF.

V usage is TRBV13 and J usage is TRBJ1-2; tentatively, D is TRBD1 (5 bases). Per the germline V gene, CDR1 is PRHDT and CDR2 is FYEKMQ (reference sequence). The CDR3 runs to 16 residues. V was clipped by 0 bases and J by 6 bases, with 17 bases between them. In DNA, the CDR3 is TGTGCCAGCAGCTTAGGCAATTCGGCAGGGAACGATGGCTACACCTTC. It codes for CASSLGNSAGNDGYTF. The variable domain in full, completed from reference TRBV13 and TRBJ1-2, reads AAGVIQSPRHLIKEKRETATLKCYPIPRHDTVYWYQQGPGQDPQFLISFYEKMQSDKGSIPDRFSAQQFSDYHSELNMSSLELGDSALYFCASSLGNSAGNDGYTFGSGTRLTVV.

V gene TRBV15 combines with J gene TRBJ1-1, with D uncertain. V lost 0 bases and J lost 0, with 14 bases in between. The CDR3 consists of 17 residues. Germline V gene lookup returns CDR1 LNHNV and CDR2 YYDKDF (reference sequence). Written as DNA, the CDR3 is TGTGCCACCAGCAGAGAAATACCCGGACTGATGAACACTGAAGCTTTCTTT. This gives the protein CATSREIPGLMNTEAFF.

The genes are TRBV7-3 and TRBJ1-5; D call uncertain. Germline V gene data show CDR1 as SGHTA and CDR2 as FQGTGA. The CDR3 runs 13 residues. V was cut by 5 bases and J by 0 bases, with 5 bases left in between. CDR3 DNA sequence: TGTGCCAGCAGCCCAGCTAGCAATCAGCCCCAGCATTTT. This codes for CASSPASNQPQHF.

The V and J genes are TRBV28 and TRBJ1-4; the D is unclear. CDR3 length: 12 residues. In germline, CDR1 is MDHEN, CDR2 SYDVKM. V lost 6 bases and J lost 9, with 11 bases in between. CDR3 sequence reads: CASSPTWQKLFF. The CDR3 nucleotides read TGTGCCAGCAGCCCCACCTGGCAAAAACTGTTTTTT.

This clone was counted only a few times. The CDR3 protein is CASSWGGMDGYTF. As DNA, the CDR3 is TGTGCCAGCAGCTGGGGGGGGATGGATGGCTACACCTTC. The chain is built from TRBV28 and TRBJ1-2, with D perhaps matching TRBD1 (5 bases). V was trimmed by 6 bases and J by 6 bases, leaving 14 bases between them. Germline V lookup: CDR1 MDHEN, CDR2 SYDVKM. CDR3 length equals 13 residues.

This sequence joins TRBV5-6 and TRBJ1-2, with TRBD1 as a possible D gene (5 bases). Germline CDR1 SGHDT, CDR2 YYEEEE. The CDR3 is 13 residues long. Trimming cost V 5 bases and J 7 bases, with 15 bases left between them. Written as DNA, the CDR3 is TGTGCCAGCAGGAGACGGACCGGGGGTGGCTACACCTTC. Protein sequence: CASRRRTGGGYTF. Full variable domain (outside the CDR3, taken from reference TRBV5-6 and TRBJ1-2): DAGVTQSPTHLIKTRGQQVTLRCSPKSGHDTVSWYQQALGQGPQFIFQYYEEEERQRGNFPDRFSGHQFPNYSSELNVNALLLGDSALYLCASRRRTGGGYTFGSGTRLTVV.